The clone carrying this TCR beta chain appeared a few times. Its antigen remains unidentified. The entry originates in a study of early T cells in non-severe SARS-CoV-2 infection. Overall study: From unsorted whole blood, bulk RNA was sequenced, and the chains remained unpaired.

The protocol attached unique molecular identifiers to individual cDNA molecules. TCRdb reprocessed the 5' RACE reads with MiXCR, giving one entry per CDR3 protein. The repertoire has more than 60,000 distinct CDR3 sequences, less than 5% of them found once; the top ten carry just under 5%. Trimming cost V 5 bases and J 4 bases; bases outside gene matches: 12. The CDR3 loop spans 17 amino acids. Germline V gives CDR1 DFQATT, CDR2 SNEGSKA (reference sequence). General study points: Clonotype matching in VDJdb favored anti-spike CD8 responses and did not capture private and CD4 specificities.

V is TRBV20-1 and J is TRBJ2-1; 12 nucleotides line up with TRBD2. Sequencing was carried out using whole blood. The receptor's source is an adult who was a healthcare worker with PCR-confirmed SARS-CoV-2 infection or an uninfected control (not recorded which). In nucleotides, the CDR3 is TGCAGTGCTCCTGGGGCACCTAGCGGGAGGGTTTACAATGAGCAGTTCTTC. As protein: CSAPGAPSGRVYNEQFF.